This paragraph reports one T cell receptor beta chain. The clone's antigen remains unknown. Base quality data are lacking; no much larger clone is found one base away. This sample is drawn from a study of control samples from healthy donors and cancer patients (dated by TCRdb to the early 2020s). Receptor amplification or capture employed the immunoSEQ multiplex PCR assay. Not all clones reach the TCRdb copy of this immuneACCESS table, which keeps in-frame sequences only. Checked studies attribute under half of the gap to unresolved V genes and leave the rest unexplained. The sample table contains about 96,000 clones; only one count was recorded for 85% to 95% of them. The leading ten clones occupy 8% of the sample. The CDR3 covers 11 residues, taking in both the cysteine and the phenylalanine. Just the 33-base CDR3 DNA is kept, in frame starting at base 1. Between the V and J ends, shortened by 5 bases and 5 bases respectively, the junction contains 6 bases. CDR1 and CDR2, looked up from the germline V gene (reference sequence), are MNHEY and SMNVEV.

The TCR originated in a man aged 18 to 29 in good health. The sequenced sample was blood. The rearrangement joined TRBV27 to TRBJ2-5; too little of a D gene remains to name it. CDR3 reads: CASSKGETQYF. Here is the DNA: TGTGCCAGCAGTAAAGGGGAGACCCAGTACTTC.